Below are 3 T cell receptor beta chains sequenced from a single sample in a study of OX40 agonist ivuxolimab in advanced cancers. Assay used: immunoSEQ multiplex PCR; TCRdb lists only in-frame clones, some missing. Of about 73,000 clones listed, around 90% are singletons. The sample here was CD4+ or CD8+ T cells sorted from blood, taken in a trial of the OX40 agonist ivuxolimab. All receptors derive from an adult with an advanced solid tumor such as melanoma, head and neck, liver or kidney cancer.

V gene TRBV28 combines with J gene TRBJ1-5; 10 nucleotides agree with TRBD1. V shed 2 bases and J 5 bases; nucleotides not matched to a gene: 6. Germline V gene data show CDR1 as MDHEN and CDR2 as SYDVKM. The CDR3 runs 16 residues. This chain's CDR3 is CASSLIGQGVHQPQHF. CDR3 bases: TGTGCCAGCAGTTTAATAGGACAGGGGGTTCATCAGCCCCAGCATTTT.

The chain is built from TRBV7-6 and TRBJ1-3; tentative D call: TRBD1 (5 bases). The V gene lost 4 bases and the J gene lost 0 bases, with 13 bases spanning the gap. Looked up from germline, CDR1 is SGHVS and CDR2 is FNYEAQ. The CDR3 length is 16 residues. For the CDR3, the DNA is TGTGCCAGCAGCTCCGGGGGGTCCTTCTCTGGAAACACCATATATTTT. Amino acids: CASSSGGSFSGNTIYF.

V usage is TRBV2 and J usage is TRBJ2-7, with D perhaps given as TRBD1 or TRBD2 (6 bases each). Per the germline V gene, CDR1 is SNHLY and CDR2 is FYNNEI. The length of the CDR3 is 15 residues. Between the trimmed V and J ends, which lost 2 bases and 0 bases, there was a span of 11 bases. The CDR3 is CASSEWGAPSYEQYF. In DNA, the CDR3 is TGTGCCAGCAGTGAATGGGGGGCCCCCTCCTACGAGCAGTACTTC.